These 23 T cell receptor beta chains originate from one sample sequenced in a study of regulatory T cells in long-lasting Graves disease. Time point denoted: persistent/refractory GD, antithyroid drugs over 5 years with positive TRAb. Preparation of the TCR library used RNA extracted from PBMCs. With iRepertoire HTBI primers and Arm-PCR of CDR3 regions, TCR beta libraries were built. TCRdb itself ran the multiplex PCR reads through MiXCR, one entry per CDR3 protein. Of roughly 300,000 distinct CDR3 sequences listed, around 19% were seen once; the top ten hold 25% to 30%. The sample in question was peripheral blood mononuclear cells (PBMCs), obtained when the disease was refractory, from a patient treated with antithyroid drugs. The receptors come from a female donor with Graves disease.

This clonotype has more than one count but fewer than ten. This chain uses TRBV9 with TRBJ1-4, with TRBD1 matching over 10 bases. The CDR3 has 15 residues. The germline gives CDR1 SGDLS, CDR2 YYNGEE. The V segment lost 0 bases and the J segment 8 bases; nucleotides outside the gene matches: 4. CDR3 sequence: CASSVGQGALEKLFF. The CDR3 coding sequence is TGTGCCAGCAGCGTAGGACAGGGGGCTCTCGAAAAACTGTTTTTT.

The genes are TRBV20-1 and TRBJ2-5, with 7 positions matching TRBD2. This CDR3 contains 14 residues. J was trimmed by 4 bases and V by 2 bases; bases with no gene match: 7. In germline, CDR1 is DFQATT, CDR2 SNEGSKA (reference sequence). The CDR3 sequence: CSARRGRARETQYF. DNA for the CDR3: TGCAGTGCTAGACGGGGGAGGGCCCGAGAGACCCAGTACTTC.

This clonotype was detected ten times or more. The V gene is TRBV12-3 or TRBV12-4, the J gene TRBJ1-1; tentative D call: TRBD1 (5 bases). V lost 3 bases to trimming and J lost 7 bases, with 15 bases between them. The CDR3 covers 14 residues. This CDR3 is CASSFSRGAGEAFF. CDR3 DNA sequence: TGTGCCAGCAGTTTCTCAAGGGGTGCGGGTGAAGCTTTCTTT.

The gene calls are TRBV24-1 and TRBJ2-7; possibly TRBD1 or TRBD2 for D (6 bases each). The CDR3 covers 13 residues. V was shortened by 10 bases and J by 0 bases, with 12 bases between the two germline ends. Looked up from germline, CDR1 is KGHDR and CDR2 is SFDVKD. The CDR3 loop reads CATQRGASYEQYF. In DNA form, the CDR3 reads TGTGCCACTCAGAGGGGGGCCTCCTACGAGCAGTACTTC.

In this sample, this clonotype turned up many times. The CDR3 reads CASSEGADYYGYTF. The DNA of the CDR3 is TGTGCCAGCAGTGAAGGGGCGGACTACTATGGCTACACCTTC. The chain couples TRBV6-1 to TRBJ1-2; D gene uncertain. Deletions cut 1 base from V and 3 bases from J, with 9 bases between. CDR1 and CDR2 from the germline V gene are MNHNS and SASEGT. The CDR3 is 14 amino acids.

This clonotype was seen ten or more times. The rearrangement joins TRBV11-2 to TRBJ1-6; D is undetermined. The CDR3 has 15 residues. Germline CDR1 SGHAT, CDR2 FQNNGV. The germline V and J ends were trimmed by 1 base and 6 bases, with 10 bases remaining between them. DNA for the CDR3: TGTGCCAGCAGCTTAGCGATAACAGCTAATTCACCCCTCCACTTT. This sequence encodes CASSLAITANSPLHF.

This clonotype appeared many times. The chain uses TRBV24-1 and TRBJ2-5; tentative D call: TRBD2 (5 bases). CDR1 and CDR2 (germline): KGHDR, SFDVKD. Trimming removed 6 bases from V and 3 bases from J, with 10 bases in between. CDR3 length: 13 residues. This CDR3 reads CATSYPGKETQYF. The CDR3 DNA follows: TGTGCCACCAGTTATCCGGGGAAAGAGACCCAGTACTTC.

This clonotype was observed at least ten times. This chain joins TRBV11-2 and TRBJ2-7; 9 nucleotides match TRBD1. The CDR3 totals 13 residues. Looked up from germline, CDR1 is SGHAT and CDR2 is FQNNGV. V was pared by 6 bases and J by 6 bases, with 6 bases of the junction left unmatched. The CDR3 DNA reads as TGTGCCAGCAGGCAGCACAGGGGGCTCGAGCAGTACTTC. Translating it yields CASRQHRGLEQYF.

Comment on this clonotype: A much larger clonotype is one base distant, so this may be a read error. The V call is TRBV7-8, the J call TRBJ2-5; 7 bases agree with TRBD2. Losses at the gene ends were 5 bases for V and 5 bases for J; bases not matched to a gene: 5. Germline V lookup: CDR1 SGHVS, CDR2 FQNEAQ. The length of the CDR3 is 13 residues. The CDR3, as DNA: TGTGCCAGCAGCGGGGGGGATGGGGAGACCCAGTACTTC. Translated, it gives CASSGGDGETQYF.

V is TRBV28 and J is TRBJ2-3, with D perhaps matching TRBD2 (6 bases). The CDR3 length is 13 residues. Per germline, CDR1 MDHEN and CDR2 SYDVKM. Deletions cut 4 bases from V and 9 bases from J, with 14 bases between. The CDR3 loop reads CASSSSSVETQYF. As DNA, the CDR3 is TGTGCCAGCAGTTCATCTAGCGTTGAGACGCAGTATTTT. The entire variable domain, with the rest obtained from reference TRBV28 and TRBJ2-3, is as follows: DVKVTQSSRYLVKRTGEKVFLECVQDMDHENMFWYRQDPGLGLRLIYFSYDVKMKEKGDIPEGYSVSREKKERFSLILESASTNQTSMYLCASSSSSVETQYFGPGTRLTVL.

This clonotype was seen a handful of times. This chain joins TRBV29-1 and TRBJ1-1, with 10 nucleotides matching TRBD1. The germline CDR1 and CDR2 sequences are SQVTM and ANQGSEA. This CDR3 comprises 12 residues. V was pared by 5 bases and J by 10 bases, with 7 bases of the junction left unmatched. CDR3 sequence reads: CSVYPGQGGAFF. CDR3 DNA sequence: TGCAGCGTTTACCCAGGACAGGGGGGAGCTTTCTTT.

The gene calls are TRBV11-2 and TRBJ2-4, with D perhaps matching TRBD1 or TRBD2 (5 bases each). This CDR3 contains 14 residues. Trimming took 5 bases from V and 11 from J, leaving 19 bases between them. Germline V CDR1 and CDR2: SGHAT, FQNNGV. CDR3 amino acids: CASSPLRGRAVQYF. CDR3 DNA sequence: TGTGCCAGCAGCCCATTACGGGGCCGGGCTGTTCAGTACTTC.

This clonotype showed up many times. The chain employs TRBV27 and TRBJ1-2, with a tentative D call TRBD1 (5 bases). The CDR3 is made up of 12 amino acids. The germline V gene encodes CDR1 MNHEY and CDR2 SMNVEV (reference sequence). V lost 11 bases, J lost 3 bases, and 13 bases lay in between. CDR3 residues: CASGEGHYGYTF. CDR3 in DNA: TGTGCCTCCGGGGAGGGGCACTATGGCTACACCTTC.

This clonotype was seen a few times. The chain combines TRBV7-8 with TRBJ1-3, with unresolved D. V shed 6 bases and J shed 4 bases, with 10 bases lying between them. CDR3 length: 13 amino acids. CDR1 SGHVS and CDR2 FQNEAQ come from the germline V gene. The CDR3 spells CASSTREGNTIYF. In DNA form, the CDR3 reads TGTGCCAGCAGTACCCGGGAAGGAAACACCATATATTTT.

The CDR3, as DNA: TGTGCCAGCAATGAGTTGCCCGCTTACGAGCAGTACTTC. Encoded protein: CASNELPAYEQYF. V is TRBV2 and J is TRBJ2-7; D remains ambiguous. The CDR3 has 13 amino acids. The V and J ends lost 7 bases and 4 bases respectively, with 14 bases between them. The germline V gene has CDR1 SNHLY and CDR2 FYNNEI.

The chain has TRBV7-3 and TRBJ2-1, with D possibly matching TRBD2 (5 bases). Between the trimmed V and J ends, which lost 5 bases and 5 bases, there was a span of 10 bases. The CDR3 extends over 13 amino acids. Germline V gives CDR1 SGHTA, CDR2 FQGTGA. The CDR3 bases are TGTGCCAGCAGCCCCCTAGCAGACAATGAGCAGTTCTTC. Its translation is CASSPLADNEQFF.

This clonotype was found a few times. The V and J genes are TRBV7-9 and TRBJ1-2; D remains unclear. Trimming took off 5 bases at V and 2 bases at J, with 15 bases between the two ends. The V gene's germline CDR1 is SEHNR and CDR2 FQNEAQ (reference sequence). The CDR3 length is 15 residues. CDR3 nucleotide sequence: TGTGCCAGCAGCCCTCCCAGGCGGTCAAACTATGGCTACACCTTC. Translation gives CASSPPRRSNYGYTF.

This clonotype was counted at least ten times. This sequence joins TRBV19 and TRBJ1-5; a possible D gene is TRBD1 (6 bases). With 4 bases removed from V and 0 bases from J, the gap between germline ends came to 19 bases. This CDR3 comprises 18 residues. Germline values: CDR1 LNHDA, CDR2 SQIVND (reference sequence). The DNA for the CDR3 is TGTGCCAGTAGTACCTTAGCAGGGGTCATTTATAGCAATCAGCCCCAGCATTTT. Translation gives CASSTLAGVIYSNQPQHF.

This clonotype came up many times. This chain uses TRBV6-5 with TRBJ1-1; tentatively, D is TRBD1 (5 bases). Trimming took 4 bases from V and 4 from J, leaving 19 bases between them. This CDR3 is built from 16 residues. Germline CDR1 MNHEY, CDR2 SVGAGI. The CDR3 region is CASSSFPEWQGTEAFF. As DNA, the CDR3 is TGTGCCAGCAGTTCCTTCCCGGAGTGGCAGGGCACTGAAGCTTTCTTT.

This clonotype was found many times. The gene calls are TRBV11-2 and TRBJ2-5, with 10 bases matching TRBD2. The J segment lost 4 bases and the V segment lost 5 bases, leaving 13 bases of the junction unmatched. This CDR3 has 17 residues. The germline V gene has CDR1 SGHAT and CDR2 FQNNGV. CDR3 nucleotides: TGTGCCAGCAGCCGGGGGCTAGCGGGAGTGTCGGGAGAGACCCAGTACTTC. Its translation is CASSRGLAGVSGETQYF.

This clonotype has a handful of counts. The chain has TRBV27 and TRBJ1-2; D perhaps matches TRBD1 (6 bases). Germline lookup yields CDR1 MNHEY and CDR2 SMNVEV (reference sequence). The CDR3 is 16 amino acids. V dropped 5 bases and J dropped 7 bases, with 23 bases sitting between them. In nucleotides, the CDR3 is TGTGCCAGCAGTAACCTCATCAAGGGGGGGATAGTTGGCTACACCTTC. Amino acids: CASSNLIKGGIVGYTF.

This clonotype was seen repeatedly, ten times or more. The chain links TRBV7-2 to TRBJ1-5; tentatively, D is TRBD1 (5 bases). The CDR3 covers 15 residues. Germline values: CDR1 SGHTA, CDR2 FQGNSA. V was clipped by 0 bases and J by 2 bases, with 8 bases between them. CDR3 sequence: CASSLAGTGNQPQHF. The CDR3 region has the DNA TGTGCCAGCAGCTTAGCTGGGACGGGCAATCAGCCCCAGCATTTT.

V is TRBV6-2 or TRBV6-3 and J is TRBJ2-7; 8 positions match TRBD1. Trimming took 6 bases from V and 3 from J; bases not matched to a gene: 7. The CDR3 totals 14 residues. CDR1 is MNHEY and CDR2 is SVGEGT in the germline V gene. CDR3 amino acids: CASSRTGSNYEQYF. The CDR3 DNA reads TGTGCCAGCAGCCGGACAGGGTCTAACTACGAGCAGTACTTC.